Given below is one TCR beta chain in context. This record belongs to a study of blood T cell repertoires in COVID-19. Turning to the study itself: Sites across the United States, Italy and Spain contributed samples from acute and convalescent COVID-19. From T cells, B-cell-depleted T cells, or PBMCs came the material, which was cDNA or gDNA.

Original processing methods: Quantification of nucleated cells was approximated via reference gene primer amplification. The data were produced by immunoSEQ multiplex PCR, yet TCRdb's version contains in-frame clones alone and is incomplete. D and trimming were read from the DNA, whereas the V and J calls and clone size are those reported in that table. The sample includes some 190,000 clones, more than 75% of them seen just once. This TCR derives from a person between 65 and 79 years old with COVID-19, enrolled during active disease. Source material: peripheral blood.

CDR3 loop: CASSSGLGKTQYF. In DNA, the CDR3 is TGTGCCAGCAGCTCAGGACTAGGAAAGACCCAGTACTTC. V is TRBV7-3 and J is TRBJ2-5; TRBD2 matches 7 bases. V was pared by 4 bases and J by 6 bases, with 5 bases of the junction left unmatched. This CDR3 has 13 amino acids. Germline assignment: CDR1 SGHTA and CDR2 FQGTGA. Full variable domain (rest looked up from reference TRBV7-3 and TRBJ2-5): GAGVSQTPSNKVTEKGKYVELRCDPISGHTALYWYRQSLGQGPEFLIYFQGTGAADDSGLPNDRFFAVRPEGSVSTLKIQRTERGDSAVYLCASSSGLGKTQYFGPGTRLLVL.